Listed below are T cell receptor beta chains from one sample, sequenced in a study of beta chain features in type 1 diabetes. Sequencing was performed with immunoSEQ multiplex PCR; in TCRdb, only in-frame clones are kept and a portion is missing. This sample has 600,000 to 700,000 clones, with 9.5% to 15% found just once. Material for sequencing was naive CD4+ T cells from blood. These receptor sequences come from a man younger than 40 with type 1 diabetes. CDR3s include the opening cysteine and the closing phenylalanine or tryptophan. The D gene is left open where the match is weak. Clone size appears in some rows only: once, few, many, or a class for an expanded clone.

D	V	J	size	DNA	CDR3
.	TRBV13	TRBJ2-7	few	TGTGCCAGCAGTCGAAGTAGGAGGGAGCAGTACTTC	CASSRSRREQYF
.	TRBV6-5	TRBJ1-1	few	TGTGCCAGCAGTTACGACAGGAACACTGAAGCTTTCTTT	CASSYDRNTEAFF
.	TRBV2	TRBJ2-3	.	TGTGCCAGCAGCCGGAGTGAAGATACGCAGTATTTT	CASSRSEDTQYF
.	TRBV28	TRBJ2-2	.	TGTGCCAGCAGCTCGATCGCGAACACCGGGGAGCTGTTTTTT	CASSSIANTGELFF
.	TRBV7-2	TRBJ2-3	.	TGTGCCAGCAGCTCGCCGGGGGCAGATACGCAGTATTTT	CASSSPGADTQYF
TRBD2	TRBV7-2	TRBJ2-1	.	TGTGCCAGCAGCTTAGTAAGCGGGGGGACTTACAATGAGCAGTTCTTC	CASSLVSGGTYNEQFF
.	TRBV19	TRBJ2-5	.	TGTGCCAGTAGTATAGTGGCAGGGCAAGAGACCCAGTACTTC	CASSIVAGQETQYF
.	TRBV30	TRBJ1-6	.	TGTGCCTGGAGTCGCCAGGGAGATTCACCCCTCCACTTT	CAWSRQGDSPLHF
.	TRBV7-9	TRBJ2-1	.	TGTGCCAGCAGCTTACGGCCCCAGGGAGTCAATGAGCAGTTCTTC	CASSLRPQGVNEQFF
TRBD2	TRBV27	TRBJ2-4	few	TGTGCCAGCACCCAGACTAGCCTGTTAGCCAAAAACATTCAGTACTTC	CASTQTSLLAKNIQYF
.	TRBV19	TRBJ1-1	.	TGTGCCAGTAGTACTTCCGGGACATACACTGAAGCTTTCTTT	CASSTSGTYTEAFF
.	TRBV6-6	TRBJ2-6	.	TGTGCCAGCCTACCTCCTGGGGCCAACGTCCTGACTTTC	CASLPPGANVLTF
TRBD2	TRBV29-1	TRBJ2-1	.	TGCAGCGTTGAAGAGGGTGGACTAGTGGATGAGCAGTTCTTC	CSVEEGGLVDEQFF
TRBD1	TRBV7-9	TRBJ2-5	few	TGTGCCAGCAGCTACACAGGGGGCGAGACCCAGTACTTC	CASSYTGGETQYF
.	TRBV4-3	TRBJ2-6	.	TGCGCCAGCAGCCAAGATTCAAACGGTCCCGGGGCCAACGTCCTGACTTTC	CASSQDSNGPGANVLTF
.	TRBV7-9	TRBJ2-1	.	TGTGCCAGCAGCTTACTACAGGCGGATGAGCAGTTCTTC	CASSLLQADEQFF
TRBD1	TRBV6-1	TRBJ1-2	few	TGTGCCAGCAGTGAAGCGCCAGGACAGGGCAGGGGCTACACCTTC	CASSEAPGQGRGYTF
.	TRBV27	TRBJ2-7	.	TGTGCCAGCAGTTTTGGACGGAGGACCTACGAGCAGTACTTC	CASSFGRRTYEQYF
.	TRBV9	TRBJ1-2	.	TGTGCCAGCAGCGTAGGGGACCTGGTGAATGGCTACACCTTC	CASSVGDLVNGYTF
.	TRBV28	TRBJ2-6	.	TGTGCCAGCTCGACAGGACTCTCTGGGGCCAACGTCCTGACTTTC	CASSTGLSGANVLTF
.	TRBV15	TRBJ2-6	many	TGTGCCACCAGCAGGACCTCAGCCGGGGCCAACGTCCTGACTTTC	CATSRTSAGANVLTF
TRBD2	TRBV7-2	TRBJ2-7	few	TGTGCCAGCAGCTCTAGCGGGGGGGCCCCCTACGAGCAGTACTTC	CASSSSGGAPYEQYF
.	TRBV7-9	TRBJ1-2	.	TGTGCCAGCAGCCCAAAGGGACGGAACTATGGCTACACCTTC	CASSPKGRNYGYTF
.	TRBV9	TRBJ1-5	.	TGTGCCAGCAGCCCCCGGGACGGGGAATATCAGCCCCAGCATTTT	CASSPRDGEYQPQHF
.	TRBV7-2	TRBJ1-1	.	TGTGCCAGCAGCTCCAGGGGTTGGGGTAGCACTGAAGCTTTCTTT	CASSSRGWGSTEAFF
.	TRBV2	TRBJ2-5	.	TGTGCCAGCAGCAAAGGACTTGAAGAGACCCAGTACTTC	CASSKGLEETQYF
TRBD2	TRBV5-1	TRBJ2-3	few	TGCGCCAGCAGCCGCCTAACTAGCGGGGCTAGCACAGATACGCAGTATTTT	CASSRLTSGASTDTQYF
TRBD1	TRBV19	TRBJ2-7	.	TGTGCCAGTAGCCCGGGACAGGGGGAGTACGAGCAGTACTTC	CASSPGQGEYEQYF
.	TRBV7-9	TRBJ2-3	few	TGTGCCAGCAGCTTACGGCCCCCCCTGACGAGCGCAGATACGCAGTATTTT	CASSLRPPLTSADTQYF
TRBD1	TRBV29-1	TRBJ1-2	.	TGCAGCCACTTGGGACAGGGAGGCGGCTACACCTTC	CSHLGQGGGYTF
TRBD2	TRBV19	TRBJ2-1	few	TGTGCCAGTAGTGCCAGACTAGCGGGGGGGCAGTACAATGAGCAGTTCTTC	CASSARLAGGQYNEQFF
.	TRBV2	TRBJ2-5	.	TGTGCCAGCAGTGTATTGGGTGACCAAGAGACCCAGTACTTC	CASSVLGDQETQYF
.	TRBV2	TRBJ1-2	.	TGTGCCAGCAGTGAAGGTGTCGGACGGTTCTATGGCTACACCTTC	CASSEGVGRFYGYTF
.	TRBV30	TRBJ2-7	few	TGTGCCTGGAGTGTACAGCTCGACTCCTACGAGCAGTACTTC	CAWSVQLDSYEQYF
TRBD1	TRBV18	TRBJ1-1	few	TGTGCCAGCTCCCTTACCGACAGGGGGGACACTGAAGCTTTCTTT	CASSLTDRGDTEAFF
TRBD2	TRBV30	TRBJ2-5	few	TGTGCCTGGAGTAGACTAGCGCAAGAGACCCAGTACTTC	CAWSRLAQETQYF
TRBD1	TRBV18	TRBJ2-7	few	TGTGCCAGCTCACCGCGGGACAGGGGTTACGAGCAGTACTTC	CASSPRDRGYEQYF
TRBD1	TRBV13	TRBJ2-3	.	TGTGCCAGCAGCTTAAGACGGACAGGGTGGGGCACAGATACGCAGTATTTT	CASSLRRTGWGTDTQYF
.	TRBV6-5	TRBJ1-2	.	TGTGCCAGCAGTTATGAGGGGCAGCAAGGTGGCTACACCTTC	CASSYEGQQGGYTF
.	TRBV9	TRBJ2-3	.	TGTGCCAGCAGCGGCGGACGAGGCACAGATACGCAGTATTTT	CASSGGRGTDTQYF
TRBD1	TRBV9	TRBJ1-4	.	TGTGCCAGCAGCGTAGAGGACAGGGGTGTTGCAAAACTGTTTTTT	CASSVEDRGVAKLFF
TRBD1	TRBV7-9	TRBJ2-5	few	TGTGCCAGCAGCTTAAGGGGGCTCGAGACCCAGTACTTC	CASSLRGLETQYF
.	TRBV7-2	TRBJ1-1	.	TGTGCCAGCAGCTCAACACGGGGCACTGAAGCTTTCTTT	CASSSTRGTEAFF
TRBD1	TRBV29-1	TRBJ1-4	.	TGCAGCGTCCGGGGACAGAGTGAAAAACTGTTTTTT	CSVRGQSEKLFF
.	TRBV9	TRBJ2-5	.	TGTGCCAGCAGCGTAGGGCTAGCTAACCAAGAGACCCAGTACTTC	CASSVGLANQETQYF